This T cell receptor (beta chain) was observed in a study of human T cells and chemical hapten exposure. Overall study context: Patients received weekly diphenylcyclopropenone doses to the scalp throughout the roughly 26-week study. Patients, largely female, had alopecia areata, totalis or universalis. General study results and limits: PT1 expanded TCR numbers tracked positively with patch test score.

This clonotype was observed at least ten times. Its target is unknown. The library attached unique molecular identifiers to individual cDNA molecules. TCRdb reanalysed the RACE reads using MiXCR and keeps one entry per CDR3 protein. The repertoire has about 82,000 distinct CDR3 sequences, less than 8% of them found once; the top ten carry 1% to 1.5%. The V gene's germline CDR1 is LGHDT and CDR2 YNNKEL (reference sequence). V lost 3 bases and J 9 bases, leaving 14 bases between the germline ends. This CDR3 region has 13 residues. The time point was: patch test 2, 6 weeks after DPC sensitization. Treatment denoted: therapeutic diphenylcyclopropenone sensitization with weekly scalp DPC.

The gene calls are TRBV3-1 and TRBJ1-2, with D perhaps matching TRBD1 (5 bases). This receptor was taken from a woman aged 25-40 years with alopecia areata. Some clones in this sample may be carry-over from other donors' samples. Sample: whole blood, taken in connection with sensitization to the hapten diphenylcyclopropenone (DPC). The CDR3 reads CASSQEGRGRYTF. CDR3 coding DNA: TGTGCCAGCAGCCAGGAGGGGCGTGGTCGCTACACCTTC. Filled out from reference TRBV3-1 and TRBJ1-2, the complete variable domain reads DTAVSQTPKYLVTQMGNDKSIKCEQNLGHDTMYWYKQDSKKFLKIMFSYNNKELIINETVPNRFSPKSPDKAHLNLHINSLELGDSAVYFCASSQEGRGRYTFGSGTRLTVV.